These T cell receptor beta chains were read from a single sample in a study of blood T cell repertoires in COVID-19. Measured with immunoSEQ multiplex PCR; TCRdb has only the in-frame clones, and not every one. This table holds approximately 150,000 clones, around 89% found once. The sample consisted of peripheral blood. The receptors here all came from a man between 50 and 59 years old with active or convalescent COVID-19. The CDR3 runs from the conserved cysteine through the conserved F or W. A D gene is named only where the DNA matches it firmly. Size is omitted from some rows. Given values are once, few, many or a class for expanded clones.

v_gene	len	abundance	d_gene	j_gene	CDR3aa	CDR3nt
TRBV18	14	NA	NA	TRBJ1-5	CASSPWTGNQPQHF	TGTGCCAGCTCACCTTGGACAGGCAATCAGCCCCAGCATTTT
TRBV5-4	14	few	NA	TRBJ1-6	CASSARRENSPLHF	TGTGCCAGCAGCGCGAGGAGGGAAAATTCACCCCTCCACTTT
TRBV7-2	13	NA	NA	TRBJ1-4	CASGGMVGEKLFF	TGTGCCAGCGGAGGGATGGTGGGCGAAAAACTGTTTTTT
TRBV7-9	15	NA	NA	TRBJ2-5	CASSLDGGQRETQYF	TGTGCCAGCAGCTTAGACGGGGGACAGCGAGAGACCCAGTACTTC
TRBV7-7	15	NA	TRBD1	TRBJ2-7	CASSLGQGILDEQYF	TGTGCCAGCAGCTTGGGACAGGGGATTTTGGACGAGCAGTACTTC
TRBV19	16	once	NA	TRBJ1-5	CASSTSNFGVSEPQHF	TGTGCCAGTAGTACGAGCAACTTCGGGGTTTCAGAGCCCCAGCATTTT
TRBV25-1	17	once	NA	TRBJ1-2	CASSGTGGTQDNYGYTF	TGTGCCAGCAGTGGGACGGGAGGGACACAGGATAACTATGGCTACACCTTC
TRBV4-1	19	NA	TRBD2	TRBJ2-1	CASSQGPSGISNGYNEQFF	TGCGCCAGCAGCCAAGGTCCTAGCGGGATCTCCAATGGTTACAATGAGCAGTTCTTC
TRBV30	15	NA	NA	TRBJ2-2	CAWRPGTPNTRELFF	TGTGCCTGGAGACCCGGGACACCAAACACCCGGGAGCTGTTTTTT
TRBV15	12	NA	TRBD2	TRBJ2-3	CATGLAGDTQYF	TGTGCCACGGGACTAGCGGGGGATACGCAGTATTTT
TRBV4-3	13	NA	NA	TRBJ1-1	CASSHVQNTEAFF	TGCGCCAGCAGCCATGTACAGAACACTGAAGCTTTCTTT
TRBV6-2/TRBV6-3	13	NA	NA	TRBJ2-7	CASSLTGTYEQYF	TGTGCCAGCAGTCTCACAGGGACCTACGAGCAGTACTTC
TRBV7-8	14	NA	NA	TRBJ1-2	CASSLVGGTGGYTF	TGTGCCAGCAGCTTAGTGGGGGGAACAGGTGGCTACACCTTC
TRBV4-1	18	NA	NA	TRBJ2-2	CASSQDLQRTANTGELFF	TGCGCCAGCAGCCAAGATCTCCAAAGGACAGCCAACACCGGGGAGCTGTTTTTT